The clone carrying this TCR beta chain was observed a few times. V trimming: 5 bases; J trimming: 2 bases; junction bases outside the gene matches: 3. This CDR3 contains 16 residues. Per the germline V gene, CDR1 is SEHNR and CDR2 is FQNEAQ (reference sequence). The treatment was: oral pan-JAK inhibitor, 5-10 mg twice daily. These data come from a study of CD8+ T cells in alopecia areata. Following RNA extraction, reverse transcription yielded cDNA that acted as the sequencing template. Profiled with immunoSEQ multiplex PCR; TCRdb holds only in-frame clones, not every one. The table lists over 80,000 clones, roughly 40% of them singletons.

The chain is built from TRBV7-9 and TRBJ2-4; 13 bases map to TRBD2. The sample was CD8+ T cells sorted from blood, taken at week 24, from a patient treated with tofacitinib. The TCR comes from a human donor with alopecia areata. The CDR3 bases are TGTGCCAGCAGCCACGGGACTAGCGGGACCAAAAACATTCAGTACTTC. Translation: CASSHGTSGTKNIQYF.